The 6 T cell receptor beta chains below were found in one sample sequenced in a study of a mutant IDH1 vaccine in newly diagnosed glioma (dated by TCRdb to about 2021). No antigen is known for these receptors. The intended sense of this specimen's time point label: week 35, safety follow-up. A 20-mer mutant IDH1 peptide at 300 micrograms in Montanide made up each vaccine dose, which was injected subcutaneously together with topical imiquimod. Library construction relied on the immunoSEQ multiplex PCR assay. The table was pulled from immuneACCESS by TCRdb, which kept in-frame rearrangements only. Such tables lose some clones; where checked, under half of the loss comes from unresolved V genes, and the rest has no known cause. This sample is represented by around 29,000 clones; about 70% of them were singletons. The ten largest account for about 7.6% of the sample. Source: PBMCs, taken from a glioma patient whose treatment included an IDH1 peptide vaccine. The receptors were sampled from a man aged 45-65 years with glioma.

The V gene is TRBV6-4, the J gene TRBJ1-2, with D maybe TRBD1 (5 bases). Germline V gene sequence: CDR1 MRHNA, CDR2 SNTAGT. The ends were cut back, 6 bases at V and 6 bases at J, with 14 bases in the middle. CDR3 size: 13 residues. DNA of the CDR3: TGTGCCAGCAGCCTTCCCAGGGTACATGGCTACACCTTC. This gives the protein CASSLPRVHGYTF.

V gene TRBV18 combines with J gene TRBJ2-4; D is unclear. The germline CDR1 and CDR2 sequences are KGHSH and LQKENI. Trimming stripped 4 bases from V and 0 bases from J, with 7 bases between. The CDR3 has 14 amino acids. CDR3 sequence: CASSLPVAKNIQYF. For the CDR3, the DNA is TGTGCCAGCTCACTCCCCGTAGCCAAAAACATTCAGTACTTC.

The chain couples TRBV19 to TRBJ2-2; D might be TRBD2 (6 bases). The CDR3 is 16 amino acids. V was pared by 3 bases and J by 4 bases, with 15 bases between. Germline CDR1 and CDR2: LNHDA and SQIVND (reference sequence). CDR3 sequence (DNA): TGTGCCAGTAGTATTAGGGGAGGTTGGGGCACCGGGGAGCTGTTTTTT. Translation: CASSIRGGWGTGELFF.

The chain employs TRBV13 and TRBJ2-5; D possibly matches TRBD1 or TRBD2 (5 bases each). Germline CDR1 and CDR2: PRHDT and FYEKMQ (reference sequence). V was pared by 5 bases and J by 4 bases, with 20 bases between. CDR3 length: 16 amino acids. The CDR3 nucleotides are TGTGCCAGCAGCCTCCGAGTTGGACAAGAGGGAGAGACCCAGTACTTC. It yields the protein CASSLRVGQEGETQYF.

The chain combines TRBV29-1 with TRBJ2-5; tentative D call: TRBD2 (6 bases). This CDR3 contains 14 residues. Between the trimmed V and J ends, which lost 6 bases and 1 base, there was a span of 15 bases. CDR1 is SQVTM, CDR2 ANQGSEA, per germline. The CDR3 DNA reads TGCAGCGTCCGATCTGGACTAACCCAAGAGACCCAGTACTTC. Its protein is CSVRSGLTQETQYF.

The CDR3 here is CASSLVPGVGYGYTF. CDR3 DNA: TGCGCCAGCAGCCTGGTTCCAGGGGTGGGCTATGGCTACACCTTC. V is TRBV5-1 and J is TRBJ1-2, with D perhaps matching TRBD1 (6 bases). The CDR3 totals 15 residues. Germline V gives CDR1 SGHRS, CDR2 YFSETQ. The V and J ends lost 4 bases and 4 bases respectively, with 17 bases between them. The complete variable domain, with remaining parts taken from reference TRBV5-1 and TRBJ1-2, reads KAGVTQTPRYLIKTRGQQVTLSCSPISGHRSVSWYQQTPGQGLQFLFEYFSETQRNKGNFPGRFSGRQFSNSRSEMNVSTLELGDSALYLCASSLVPGVGYGYTFGSGTRLTVV.